Following are 10 T cell receptor beta chains from one sample sequenced in a study of vaccination and CD4 T cells after COVID-19. Their cognate antigens are unknown. Sequencing of cultured CD4+ T cell DNA used the Oncomine TCR Beta short-read assay. One entry per CDR3 protein results from TCRdb running MiXCR on the PCR reads. Of 12,000 or so distinct CDR3 sequences in the sample, 56% were seen once. The treatment here: roughly 10-day PBMC culture with coronavirus spike peptide pools or control peptides (ViraFEST assay). Sequences were obtained from CD4+ T cells from blood, cultured in vitro. These receptors originate from a human donor who had recovered from COVID-19.

This chain uses TRBV7-9 with TRBJ2-7; the D gene is possibly TRBD1 (6 bases). The CDR3 covers 12 residues. V dropped 5 bases and J dropped 7 bases, with 12 bases sitting between them. Germline values: CDR1 SEHNR, CDR2 FQNEAQ (reference sequence). The CDR3 region is CASSPTGREQYF. DNA of the CDR3: TGTGCCAGCAGCCCTACAGGGCGTGAGCAGTACTTC.

The V gene is TRBV19, the J gene TRBJ2-1; D uncertain. There are 13 residues in the CDR3. The V end lost 4 bases, the J end lost 7 bases, and 11 bases lay between the germline ends. CDR1 is LNHDA and CDR2 is SQIVND in the germline V gene (reference sequence). CDR3 DNA sequence: TGTGCCAGTAGTACAGTCGACGGGAATGAGCAGTTCTTC. This gives the protein CASSTVDGNEQFF.

The V call is TRBV19, the J call TRBJ2-3; D is ambiguous. CDR1 is LNHDA, CDR2 SQIVND, per germline (reference sequence). Trimming shortened V by 5 bases and J by 3 bases, and 9 bases separated the two germline ends. The CDR3 consists of 13 residues. CDR3 amino acids: CASSAERTDTQYF. For the CDR3, the DNA is TGTGCCAGTAGTGCCGAGAGAACAGATACGCAGTATTTT.

This clonotype turned up a few times. This chain connects TRBV27 to TRBJ1-6; 7 bases agree with TRBD1. The J segment lost 4 bases and the V segment lost 8 bases, leaving 8 bases of the junction unmatched. The CDR3 is 15 residues long. Germline CDR1 reads MNHEY; CDR2 reads SMNVEV (reference sequence). This CDR3 is CASGDSQTYNSPLHF. The CDR3 DNA reads as TGTGCCAGCGGGGACAGTCAAACTTATAATTCACCCCTCCACTTT.

The rearrangement uses TRBV14 and TRBJ2-3; tentatively, D is TRBD2 (7 bases). Per germline, CDR1 SGHDN and CDR2 FVKESK. V dropped 5 bases and J dropped 8 bases, with 23 bases sitting between them. The CDR3 sequence is 16 residues long. The CDR3 here is CASSSEGGALSGTQYF. CDR3 in DNA: TGTGCCAGCAGCTCCGAGGGGGGGGCGTTGTCCGGTACGCAGTATTTT.

The CDR3 DNA is TGTGCCAGCAGAGCCGGACAGGGGCGTTTTTCACCCCTCCACTTT. Translating gives CASRAGQGRFSPLHF. V gene TRBV6-2 or TRBV6-3 combines with J gene TRBJ1-6; the match to TRBD1 covers 9 bases. This CDR3 comprises 15 residues. Germline V gene data show CDR1 as MNHEY and CDR2 as SVGEGT. V lost 6 bases and J lost 9; bases outside the gene matches: 9.

The chain combines TRBV20-1 with TRBJ1-5; D might be TRBD1 (6 bases). V lost 6 bases, J lost 1 base, and 19 bases lay in between. There are 16 residues in the CDR3. The germline CDR1 and CDR2 sequences are DFQATT and SNEGSKA (reference sequence). The CDR3 region is CSATDRWTESNQPQHF. DNA of the CDR3: TGCAGTGCAACGGACCGCTGGACAGAAAGCAATCAGCCCCAGCATTTT.

The rearrangement joins TRBV20-1 to TRBJ1-4; TRBD1 matches 7 bases. The V and J ends lost 4 bases and 5 bases, in that order; junction bases with no gene match: 4. CDR1 DFQATT and CDR2 SNEGSKA come from the germline V gene (reference sequence). This CDR3 has 13 amino acids. The CDR3 DNA is TGCAGTGCTAAGACAGGGATAAATGAAAAACTGTTTTTT. This translates into CSAKTGINEKLFF.

This clonotype has more than one count but fewer than ten. In DNA form, the CDR3 reads TGTGCCAGCAGCTTAGAACGACCCTACGAGCAGTACTTC. Its translation: CASSLERPYEQYF. The gene calls are TRBV7-8 and TRBJ2-7, with unresolved D. With 1 base removed from V and 2 bases from J, the gap between germline ends came to 6 bases. CDR1 is SGHVS and CDR2 is FQNEAQ in the germline V gene. This CDR3 has 13 residues.

The chain has TRBV7-2 and TRBJ2-2; unclear D gene. The CDR3 contains 16 residues. Trimming removed 1 base from V and 6 bases from J, with 15 bases in between. CDR1 SGHTA and CDR2 FQGNSA come from the germline V gene. The CDR3 region has the DNA TGTGCCAGCAGCTTAGTGGGGATAGGTATTGCCGGGGAGCTGTTTTTT. Protein sequence: CASSLVGIGIAGELFF.